The 25 T cell receptor beta chains below all came from one sample that was sequenced in a study of T cells in Graves' hyperthyroidism and ophthalmopathy. Template material for amplifying TCR beta CDR3 regions consisted of RNA transcripts. A set of HTBI primers served as the primers for a first-round RT-PCR of the TCR CDR3. TCRdb independently ran MiXCR on the multiplex PCR reads; one entry per CDR3 protein. The data contain about 710,000 distinct CDR3 sequences, about 16% of them singletons. The sequencing sample was made of blood. These receptors were obtained from a man aged 18 to 35 with Graves' hyperthyroidism.

This clonotype was counted only a few times. The chain is built from TRBV12-3 or TRBV12-4 and TRBJ2-6; D ambiguous. This CDR3 contains 17 residues. The ends were cut back, 6 bases at V and 0 bases at J, with 15 bases in the middle. CDR3 sequence reads: CASRSHRPNSGANVLTF. The CDR3 DNA reads TGTGCCAGCAGGTCCCATCGCCCCAACTCTGGGGCCAACGTCCTGACTTTC.

This clonotype was seen ten or more times. V gene TRBV12-3 or TRBV12-4 combines with J gene TRBJ2-3; D perhaps matches TRBD1 (5 bases). V was pared by 6 bases and J by 0 bases, with 13 bases between. The CDR3 is 15 residues long. The CDR3 DNA reads as TGTGCCAGCAGCGACCACAGGTCTAGCACAGATACGCAGTATTTT. Its protein is CASSDHRSSTDTQYF.

V and J are TRBV6-1 and TRBJ1-2; unclear D gene. Trimming cost V 8 bases and J 7 bases, with 8 bases left between them. This CDR3 contains 10 residues. Germline V gene sequence: CDR1 MNHNS, CDR2 SASEGT. As DNA, the CDR3 is TGTGCCAGCCTAAGAGGTGGCTACACCTTC. It is translated as CASLRGGYTF.

This clonotype has at least ten counts. The chain has TRBV5-1 and TRBJ2-2; D is uncertain. Germline values: CDR1 SGHRS, CDR2 YFSETQ. With 4 bases removed from V and 9 bases from J, the gap between germline ends came to 13 bases. The CDR3 runs 13 residues. The CDR3 DNA reads TGCGCCAGCAGCCAGGAGCCGGGCTGGGAGCTGTTTTTT. The encoded protein is CASSQEPGWELFF.

The CDR3 DNA is TGTGCCAGCAGCCAAATAGCGGGGGGCAAGGGAGATACGCAGTATTTT. It translates to CASSQIAGGKGDTQYF. V gene TRBV4-2 combines with J gene TRBJ2-3; 10 bases agree with TRBD2. The germline CDR1 and CDR2 sequences are LGHNA and YNFKEQ. The CDR3 length is 16 residues. The junction had 7 bases not matched to a gene; V was cut back by 2 bases and J by 5 bases.

There are a few counts of this clonotype. This chain joins TRBV5-1 and TRBJ2-5; TRBD1 matches 9 bases. The germline CDR1 and CDR2 sequences are SGHRS and YFSETQ. The CDR3 loop spans 15 amino acids. The J segment lost 4 bases and the V segment lost 4 bases, leaving 8 bases of the junction unmatched. The CDR3 DNA sequence: TGCGCCAGCAGCCCCCCGGGACAGGGATTAGAGACCCAGTACTTC. It encodes CASSPPGQGLETQYF.

The chain employs TRBV28 and TRBJ2-7, with 10 bases identical to TRBD2. The trim removed 3 bases at V and 6 bases at J, leaving 5 bases unmatched. Per the germline V gene, CDR1 is MDHEN and CDR2 is SYDVKM. There are 14 residues in the CDR3. DNA of the CDR3: TGTGCCAGCAGTTTGCTAGCGGGAGTGAGCGAGCAGTACTTC. It is translated as CASSLLAGVSEQYF.

This clonotype was counted only a few times. This chain joins TRBV9 and TRBJ2-5; no definite D call. CDR3 length: 12 residues. V shed 3 bases and J shed 1 base, with 4 bases lying between them. Germline V gene lookup returns CDR1 SGDLS and CDR2 YYNGEE. The CDR3 nucleotides read TGTGCCAGCAGCGCCACCCAAGAGACCCAGTACTTC. Its protein product is CASSATQETQYF.

This clonotype was counted only a few times. This sequence joins TRBV30 and TRBJ2-5; tentatively, D is TRBD1 (6 bases). Germline CDR1 reads GTSNPN; CDR2 reads SVGIG (reference sequence). There are 15 residues in the CDR3. The V gene lost 2 bases and the J gene lost 1 base, with 14 bases spanning the gap. For the CDR3, the DNA is TGTGCCTGGAGTCCCACCCCAGGGGTCCAAGAGACCCAGTACTTC. Translated, it gives CAWSPTPGVQETQYF. The complete variable domain, with remaining parts taken from reference TRBV30 and TRBJ2-5, reads SQTIHQWPATLVQPVGSPLSLECTVEGTSNPNLYWYRQAAGRGLQLLFYSVGIGQISSEVPQNLSASRPQDRQFILSSKKLLLSDSGFYLCAWSPTPGVQETQYFGPGTRLLVL.

The sample holds a few counts of this clonotype. V usage is TRBV19 and J usage is TRBJ1-2; D call uncertain. CDR1 is LNHDA and CDR2 is SQIVND in the germline V gene (reference sequence). This CDR3 contains 16 residues. V shed 3 bases and J shed 8 bases, with 22 bases lying between them. As DNA, the CDR3 is TGTGCCAGTAGTATGGAGGTCCCAGTTTCCAGCAGCGGCTACACCTTC. This encodes CASSMEVPVSSSGYTF.

The chain uses TRBV3-1 and TRBJ2-7, with TRBD1 identical over 10 bases. Germline V gene data show CDR1 as LGHDT and CDR2 as YNNKEL (reference sequence). The V segment lost 4 bases and the J segment 0 bases; nucleotides outside the gene matches: 3. CDR3 length: 15 residues. The CDR3 reads CASSRWTGGSYEQYF. CDR3 coding DNA: TGTGCCAGCAGCCGATGGACAGGGGGCTCCTACGAGCAGTACTTC.

This clonotype was counted at least ten times. The chain recombines TRBV7-2 with TRBJ2-7; TRBD1 matches 9 bases. Germline-derived CDR1 and CDR2 are SGHTA and FQGNSA. V gave up 6 bases and J gave up 3 bases; unmatched junction bases: 6. The CDR3 runs to 14 residues. The CDR3 coding sequence is TGTGCCAGCAGATACCGGACAGGGGACTACGAGCAGTACTTC. Protein sequence: CASRYRTGDYEQYF.

Only a few counts were recorded for this clonotype. V usage is TRBV6-1 and J usage is TRBJ2-3; D is unresolved. There are 14 residues in the CDR3. The germline gives CDR1 MNHNS, CDR2 SASEGT. V was trimmed by 5 bases and J by 10 bases, leaving 19 bases between them. The CDR3 DNA sequence: TGTGCCAGCAGTCTTAATATGGATTCGGGTTCGCAGTATTTT. This encodes CASSLNMDSGSQYF.

The chain links TRBV7-9 to TRBJ2-1; D may be TRBD2 (6 bases). The CDR3 runs to 13 residues. CDR1 is SEHNR and CDR2 is FQNEAQ in the germline V gene (reference sequence). V lost 3 bases, J lost 7 bases, and 10 bases lay in between. CDR3 amino acids: CASSFTGRNEQFF. CDR3 nucleotides: TGTGCCAGCAGCTTTACGGGGAGGAATGAGCAGTTCTTC.

This clonotype was counted ten times or more. The CDR3 DNA reads TGTGCCAGCAGTCCTCTATCGCTCCTCTCTGGGGCCAACGTCCTGACTTTC. This sequence encodes CASSPLSLLSGANVLTF. The chain joins TRBV27 to TRBJ2-6; D is unresolved. Trimming left V 5 bases short and J 0 bases short, with 14 bases between. The CDR3 runs to 17 residues. Per germline, CDR1 MNHEY and CDR2 SMNVEV (reference sequence).

The chain couples TRBV4-1 to TRBJ2-1; D tentatively reads TRBD1 or TRBD2 (5 bases each). The CDR3 is made up of 15 amino acids. Trimming stripped 3 bases from V and 6 bases from J, with 15 bases between. Germline V gene data show CDR1 as MGHRA and CDR2 as YSYEKL. CDR3 loop: CASSQGTASPNEQFF. As DNA, the CDR3 is TGCGCCAGCAGCCAGGGGACGGCCAGCCCCAATGAGCAGTTCTTC.

The table lists this clonotype with a few counts. V and J are TRBV5-5 and TRBJ1-5; weak D call: TRBD1 (5 bases). Trimming took off 4 bases at V and 7 bases at J, with 12 bases between the two ends. Germline CDR1 reads SGHKS; CDR2 reads YYEKEE (reference sequence). The CDR3 has 13 residues. The CDR3 DNA is TGTGCCAGCAGCGACGACCAGGGACAGCCCCAGCATTTT. Amino acids: CASSDDQGQPQHF. Full variable domain (remainder filled in from reference TRBV5-5 and TRBJ1-5): DAGVTQSPTHLIKTRGQQVTLRCSPISGHKSVSWYQQVLGQGPQFIFQYYEKEERGRGNFPDRFSARQFPNYSSELNVNALLLGDSALYLCASSDDQGQPQHFGDGTRLSIL.

This clonotype was seen at least ten times. The genes are TRBV7-9 and TRBJ2-1; D tentatively reads TRBD1 or TRBD2 (5 bases each). The CDR3 is 15 amino acids. Germline CDR1 SEHNR, CDR2 FQNEAQ (reference sequence). V was cut by 4 bases and J by 8 bases, with 18 bases left in between. The CDR3 DNA reads TGTGCCAGCAGCTACGGGACCCAGGGAGCCCATGAGCAGTTCTTC. This gives the protein CASSYGTQGAHEQFF.

The chain carries TRBV6-7 and TRBJ2-1; 8 positions agree with TRBD1. TRBV6-7 is labeled an ORF, and its function is uncertain. Trimming cost V 6 bases and J 4 bases; bases outside gene matches: 5. The CDR3 is 14 amino acids. Here the CDR3 reads CASRTGQEYNEQFF. The CDR3 DNA is TGTGCCAGCAGGACGGGACAGGAATACAATGAGCAGTTCTTC.

The chain links TRBV29-1 to TRBJ2-3; D perhaps matches TRBD2 (5 bases). CDR1 SQVTM and CDR2 ANQGSEA come from the germline V gene. This CDR3 has 13 amino acids. V lost 4 bases, J lost 2 bases, and 10 bases lay in between. CDR3 nucleotide sequence: TGCAGCGTTGCCCTGGACTTCACAGATACGCAGTATTTT. Protein product: CSVALDFTDTQYF.

This clonotype has a count of ten or more. The rearrangement uses TRBV11-2 and TRBJ2-1, with D unresolved. The CDR3 runs 12 residues. Trimming shortened V by 1 base and J by 9 bases, and 7 bases separated the two germline ends. CDR1 SGHAT and CDR2 FQNNGV come from the germline V gene. This CDR3 is CASSLAGGEQFF. Here the CDR3 DNA reads TGTGCCAGCAGCTTAGCTGGTGGTGAGCAGTTCTTC.

J is TRBJ1-5 and V is TRBV19; 10 bases line up with TRBD1. V lost 6 bases and J lost 3; bases outside the gene matches: 8. The CDR3 spans 16 residues. Germline-derived CDR1 and CDR2 are LNHDA and SQIVND (reference sequence). CDR3 nucleotides: TGTGCCAGTAGGCCACCGGGACAGGGGTACAATCAGCCCCAGCATTTT. It yields the protein CASRPPGQGYNQPQHF.

CDR3 DNA sequence: TGTGCCAGCAGCCGAACGGGACTCTCCTTTGGAGAGACCCAGTACTTC. It specifies CASSRTGLSFGETQYF. The chain has TRBV3-2 and TRBJ2-5; the table assigns TRBD2, which was not confirmed against the DNA. TRBV3-2 is a known pseudogene. The CDR3 covers 16 residues.

The rearrangement joins TRBV13 to TRBJ1-1; 7 positions match TRBD1. With V trimmed by 4 bases and J by 0 bases, 11 bases remained unmatched. Germline V gene lookup returns CDR1 PRHDT and CDR2 FYEKMQ (reference sequence). The CDR3 covers 17 residues. The CDR3 region is CASSSIGPGQMNTEAFF. CDR3 in DNA: TGTGCCAGCAGCTCCATCGGCCCGGGACAGATGAACACTGAAGCTTTCTTT.

The sample holds a few counts of this clonotype. V gene TRBV7-7 combines with J gene TRBJ2-7; D assignment may be TRBD1 or TRBD2 (5 bases each). The germline V gene has CDR1 SSHAT and CDR2 FNYEAQ (reference sequence). V lost 1 base, J lost 4 bases, and 17 bases lay in between. CDR3 size: 16 residues. The CDR3 DNA is TGTGCCAGCAGCTTAGGGTCGTTCGGGGCCGGGTACGAGCAGTACTTC. Its translation is CASSLGSFGAGYEQYF. Complete variable domain (other parts from reference TRBV7-7 and TRBJ2-7): GAGVSQSPRYKVTKRGQDVTLRCDPISSHATLYWYQQALGQGPEFLTYFNYEAQPDKSGLPSDRFSAERPEGSISTLTIQRTEQRDSAMYRCASSLGSFGAGYEQYFGPGTRLTVT.